This entry is about one T cell receptor beta chain. No antigen is known for it. The germline V and J ends were trimmed by 5 bases and 0 bases, with 17 bases remaining between them. This CDR3 has 18 amino acids. Germline lookup yields CDR1 SGHAT and CDR2 FQNNGV. The TCRbeta library incorporated unique molecular identifiers. From the PCR reads, TCRdb called clonotypes with MiXCR, one entry per CDR3 protein. The sample lists 40,000 to 55,000 distinct CDR3 sequences, around 8.8% occurring once. The entry originates in a study of T-cell reconstitution after alpha-beta-depleted transplantation in children. Study-wide findings and caveats: By one year post-transplant, T-cell counts and diversity largely arose from T cells that were newly produced. For some patients, TCRbeta diversity was high at day 60 because of recipient T cells and thymic progenitors that survived. Alpha-beta T cells present about two months after transplant were reported to originate from several hundred expanded graft clones.

The TCR comes from a male patient aged 2-15 years who had a stem cell transplant for chronic granulomatous disease, so the T cells may come from the graft donor. The gene calls are TRBV11-2 and TRBJ2-6; tentatively, D is TRBD1 (8 bases). The sample in question was PBMCs, mostly from graft donor cells, obtained 60 days after TCRalphabeta/CD19-depleted stem cell transplant. This CDR3 reads CASSLGGTGSSGANVLTF. The CDR3 nucleotides read TGTGCCAGCAGCCTGGGGGGGACAGGTAGCTCTGGGGCCAACGTCCTGACTTTC.